The 10 T cell receptor beta chains below were found in one sample sequenced in a study of OX40 agonist ivuxolimab in advanced cancers. Sequencing was performed with immunoSEQ multiplex PCR; in TCRdb, only in-frame clones are kept and a portion is missing. The sample lists fewer than 140,000 clones, 90% occurring once. The sample was CD4+ or CD8+ T cells sorted from blood, taken in a trial of the OX40 agonist ivuxolimab. The receptor source for this set is an adult with an advanced solid tumor such as melanoma, head and neck, liver or kidney cancer.

The chain employs TRBV6-6 and TRBJ1-6, with D unclear. Trimming took 7 bases from V and 6 from J, leaving 10 bases between them. From germline, CDR1 is MNHNY and CDR2 SVGAGI (reference sequence). The CDR3 loop spans 13 amino acids. The CDR3 sequence: CASTTGPNSPLHF. The CDR3 coding sequence is TGTGCCAGCACCACGGGTCCTAATTCACCCCTCCACTTT.

The rearrangement uses TRBV28 and TRBJ1-6; D might be TRBD1 (5 bases). The CDR3 is made up of 15 amino acids. V lost 2 bases and J 7 bases, leaving 12 bases between the germline ends. Germline V CDR1 and CDR2: MDHEN, SYDVKM. In DNA, the CDR3 is TGTGCCAGCAGTTTAAACAGGCTTACAAATTCACCCCTCCACTTT. As protein: CASSLNRLTNSPLHF.

The chain couples TRBV30 to TRBJ1-1; D not certain. V shed 4 bases and J shed 11 bases, with 23 bases lying between them. CDR1 and CDR2 from the germline V gene are GTSNPN and SVGIG (reference sequence). The CDR3 totals 14 residues. CDR3 bases: TGTGCCTGGACCCCACGCCGTTCTCACCTCGAGGCTTTCTTT. Protein: CAWTPRRSHLEAFF.

The rearrangement uses TRBV5-1 and TRBJ2-7; 9 nucleotides agree with TRBD1. Germline assignment: CDR1 SGHRS and CDR2 YFSETQ. V gave up 6 bases and J gave up 6 bases; unmatched junction bases: 10. The CDR3 runs to 14 residues. CDR3 region: CASNLVTGGGEQYF. DNA for the CDR3: TGCGCCAGCAACTTAGTGACAGGGGGAGGCGAGCAGTACTTC.

V is TRBV19 and J is TRBJ2-3, with D perhaps matching TRBD1 (5 bases). The CDR3 covers 13 residues. CDR1 is LNHDA, CDR2 SQIVND, per germline (reference sequence). Trimming left V 6 bases short and J 1 base short, with 8 bases between. The CDR3: CASRTVGTDTQYF. CDR3 coding DNA: TGTGCCAGTAGGACAGTGGGCACAGATACGCAGTATTTT.

V and J are TRBV30 and TRBJ1-1; D is unclear. The CDR3 loop spans 14 amino acids. Germline CDR1 and CDR2: GTSNPN and SVGIG (reference sequence). Trimming took off 2 bases at V and 4 bases at J, with 14 bases between the two ends. The CDR3 DNA reads TGTGCCTGGAGTCCCCCCAGGTATACCACTGAAGCTTTCTTT. Amino acids: CAWSPPRYTTEAFF.

The V and J genes are TRBV6-1 and TRBJ2-4, with D tentatively TRBD1 (6 bases). V dropped 2 bases and J dropped 3 bases, with 17 bases sitting between them. The CDR3 spans 17 residues. CDR1 is MNHNS and CDR2 is SASEGT in the germline V gene. The CDR3 protein is CASSERGGGIRKNIQYF. CDR3 coding DNA: TGTGCCAGCAGTGAAAGGGGTGGGGGCATACGCAAAAACATTCAGTACTTC.

The rearrangement uses TRBV6-1 and TRBJ2-1; TRBD1 agrees at 7 bases. V gave up 8 bases and J gave up 5 bases; unmatched junction bases: 12. Per the germline V gene, CDR1 is MNHNS and CDR2 is SASEGT. This CDR3 comprises 15 residues. The CDR3, as DNA: TGTGCCAGCCAAAGTCTCGGGACAGCCCACAATGAGCAGTTCTTC. Encoded protein: CASQSLGTAHNEQFF.

V and J are TRBV4-3 and TRBJ2-7, with unresolved D. The CDR3 runs to 13 residues. Germline V gives CDR1 LGHNA, CDR2 YSLEER. The V end lost 0 bases, the J end lost 7 bases, and 10 bases lay between the germline ends. As DNA, the CDR3 is TGCGCCAGCAGCCAAGATAGAAATGGGGAGCAGTACTTC. Its translation is CASSQDRNGEQYF.

The chain couples TRBV18 to TRBJ1-3; TRBD1 matches at 12 bases. Germline V CDR1 and CDR2: KGHSH, LQKENI. The CDR3 is 17 amino acids. J lost 4 bases, V lost 0 bases, and 4 bases had no gene match. The CDR3 DNA sequence: TGTGCCAGCTCACCACCCCGGGACAGGGGGCAGGGAAACACCATATATTTT. Protein sequence: CASSPPRDRGQGNTIYF. Looking up the rest from reference TRBV18 and TRBJ1-3 gives the full variable domain: NAGVMQNPRHLVRRRGQEARLRCSPMKGHSHVYWYRQLPEEGLKFMVYLQKENIIDESGMPKERFSAEFPKEGPSILRIQQVVRGDSAAYFCASSPPRDRGQGNTIYFGEGSWLTVV.